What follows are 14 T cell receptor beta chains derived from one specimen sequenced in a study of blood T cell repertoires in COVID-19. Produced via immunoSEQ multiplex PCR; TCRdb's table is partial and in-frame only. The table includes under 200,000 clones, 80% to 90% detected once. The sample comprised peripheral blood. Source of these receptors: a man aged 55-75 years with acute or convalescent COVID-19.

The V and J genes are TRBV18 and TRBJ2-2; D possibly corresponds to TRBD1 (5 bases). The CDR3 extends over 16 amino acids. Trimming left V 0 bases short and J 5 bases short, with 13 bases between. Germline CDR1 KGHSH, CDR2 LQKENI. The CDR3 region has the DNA TGTGCCAGCTCACCACCTATTATTAGGACAACCGGGGAGCTGTTTTTT. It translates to CASSPPIIRTTGELFF.

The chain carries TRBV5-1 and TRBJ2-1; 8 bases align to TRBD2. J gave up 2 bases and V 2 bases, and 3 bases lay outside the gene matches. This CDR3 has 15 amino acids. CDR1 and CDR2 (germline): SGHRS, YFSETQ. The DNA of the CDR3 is TGCGCCAGCAGCTTTGTAGCGGGACCCTACAATGAGCAGTTCTTC. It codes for CASSFVAGPYNEQFF.

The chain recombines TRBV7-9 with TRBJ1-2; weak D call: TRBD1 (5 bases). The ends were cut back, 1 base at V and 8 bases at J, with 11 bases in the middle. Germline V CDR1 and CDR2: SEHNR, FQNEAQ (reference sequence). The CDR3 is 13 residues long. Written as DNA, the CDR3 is TGTGCCAGCAGCTTAGGCAGGGTGGAGGGCTACACCTTC. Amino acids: CASSLGRVEGYTF.

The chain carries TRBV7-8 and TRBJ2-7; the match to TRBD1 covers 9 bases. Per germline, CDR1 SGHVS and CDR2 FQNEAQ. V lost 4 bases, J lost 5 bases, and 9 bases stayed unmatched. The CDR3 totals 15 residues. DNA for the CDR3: TGTGCCAGCAGCTCGCACCGGGGACAGGGCCACGAGCAGTACTTC. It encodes CASSSHRGQGHEQYF.

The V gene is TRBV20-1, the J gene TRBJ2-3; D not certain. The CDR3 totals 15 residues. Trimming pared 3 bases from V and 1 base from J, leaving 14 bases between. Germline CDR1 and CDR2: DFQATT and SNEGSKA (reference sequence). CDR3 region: CSASSRLSRTDTQYF. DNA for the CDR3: TGCAGTGCTAGTTCGAGGCTATCCCGCACAGATACGCAGTATTTT.

CDR3 sequence (DNA): TGTGCCAGTAAGGGACAGGCAGCAAGTTATTACACTGAAGCTTTCTTT. Translated: CASKGQAASYYTEAFF. The chain uses TRBV19 and TRBJ1-1; 8 nucleotides agree with TRBD1. The CDR3 length is 16 residues. Germline lookup yields CDR1 LNHDA and CDR2 SQIVND (reference sequence). V lost 7 bases and J lost 3; bases outside the gene matches: 13.

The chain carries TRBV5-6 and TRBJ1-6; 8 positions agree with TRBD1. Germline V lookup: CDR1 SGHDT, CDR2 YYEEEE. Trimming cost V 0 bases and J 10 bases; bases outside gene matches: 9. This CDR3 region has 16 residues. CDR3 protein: CASSLVSGGILSPLHF. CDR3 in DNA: TGTGCCAGCAGCTTGGTATCAGGGGGCATCCTATCACCCCTCCACTTT. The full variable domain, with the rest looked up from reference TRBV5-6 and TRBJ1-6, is DAGVTQSPTHLIKTRGQQVTLRCSPKSGHDTVSWYQQALGQGPQFIFQYYEEEERQRGNFPDRFSGHQFPNYSSELNVNALLLGDSALYLCASSLVSGGILSPLHFGNGTRLTVT.

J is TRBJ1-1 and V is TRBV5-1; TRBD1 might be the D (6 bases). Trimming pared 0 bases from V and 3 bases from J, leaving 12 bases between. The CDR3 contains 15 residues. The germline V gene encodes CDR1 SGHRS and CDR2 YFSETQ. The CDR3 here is CASSLAAGVDTEAFF. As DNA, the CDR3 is TGCGCCAGCAGCTTGGCAGCAGGGGTGGACACTGAAGCTTTCTTT.

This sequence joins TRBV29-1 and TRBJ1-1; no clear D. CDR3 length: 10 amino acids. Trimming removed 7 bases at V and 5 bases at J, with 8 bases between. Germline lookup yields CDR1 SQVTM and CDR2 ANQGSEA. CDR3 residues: CSGGGTEAFF. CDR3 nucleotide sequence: TGCAGCGGTGGAGGAACTGAAGCTTTCTTT.

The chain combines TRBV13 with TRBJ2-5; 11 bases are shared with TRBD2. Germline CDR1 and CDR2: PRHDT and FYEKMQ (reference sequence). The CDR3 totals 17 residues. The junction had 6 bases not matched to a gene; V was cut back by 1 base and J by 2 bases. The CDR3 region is CASSLALGTSGQETQYF. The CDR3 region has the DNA TGTGCCAGCAGCTTAGCCCTCGGGACTAGCGGACAAGAGACCCAGTACTTC.

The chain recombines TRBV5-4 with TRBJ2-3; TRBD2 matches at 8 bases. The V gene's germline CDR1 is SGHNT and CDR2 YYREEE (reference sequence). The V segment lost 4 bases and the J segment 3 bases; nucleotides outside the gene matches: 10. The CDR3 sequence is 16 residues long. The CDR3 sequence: CASSPNRGGPTDTQYF. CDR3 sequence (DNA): TGTGCCAGCAGCCCGAACCGGGGGGGGCCGACAGATACGCAGTATTTT.

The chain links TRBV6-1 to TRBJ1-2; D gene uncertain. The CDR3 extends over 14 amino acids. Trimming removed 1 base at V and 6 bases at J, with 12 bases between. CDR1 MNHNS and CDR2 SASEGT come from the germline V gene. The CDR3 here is CASSEVGGWDGYTF. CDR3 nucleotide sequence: TGTGCCAGCAGTGAAGTTGGAGGGTGGGATGGCTACACCTTC.

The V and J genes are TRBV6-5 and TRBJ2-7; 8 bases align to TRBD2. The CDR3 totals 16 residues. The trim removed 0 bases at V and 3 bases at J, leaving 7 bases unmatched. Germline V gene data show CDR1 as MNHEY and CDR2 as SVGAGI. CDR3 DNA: TGTGCCAGCAGTTACTCCGCTAGCGGGCTTTACTACGAGCAGTACTTC. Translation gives CASSYSASGLYYEQYF.

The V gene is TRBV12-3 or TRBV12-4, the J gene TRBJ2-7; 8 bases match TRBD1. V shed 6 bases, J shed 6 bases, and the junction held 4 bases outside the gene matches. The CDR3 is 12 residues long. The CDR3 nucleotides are TGTGCCAGCAGGGGAGACAGGGGCGAGCAGTACTTC. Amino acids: CASRGDRGEQYF.